The next 25 T cell receptor beta chains were all read from a single sample in a study of control samples from healthy donors and cancer patients (dated by TCRdb to the early 2020s). Library creation used the immunoSEQ multiplex PCR assay. TCRdb retrieved this table from immuneACCESS and kept in-frame rearrangements only. Not all clones are present; in checked studies, unresolved V genes account for under half, and no reason is known for the remainder. Counted in this sample were about 44,000 clones; over 75% of them appeared once. The leading ten clones occupy approximately 10% of the sample. Sequenced: PBMCs. The receptors come from a woman in her fifties or sixties with lung cancer.

The chain carries TRBV10-3 and TRBJ1-1; 10 nucleotides align to TRBD1. Trimming took 6 bases from V and 2 from J; bases not matched to a gene: 9. Germline CDR1 and CDR2: ENHRY and SYGVKD. The CDR3 loop spans 16 amino acids. CDR3 nucleotides: TGTGCCATCAGCCTAAACCGGGACAGGGGAAACACTGAAGCTTTCTTT. It encodes CAISLNRDRGNTEAFF.

This clone was seen once. The chain links TRBV25-1 to TRBJ2-5; D possibly matches TRBD1 or TRBD2 (5 bases each). Germline V gene data show CDR1 as MGHDK and CDR2 as SYGVNS. The length of the CDR3 is 14 residues. The V end lost 4 bases, the J end lost 4 bases, and 13 bases lay between the germline ends. The CDR3 DNA reads as TGTGCCAGCAGTGTACCCGGGGCGCGAGAGACCCAGTACTTC. Its translation: CASSVPGARETQYF.

The chain uses TRBV7-9 and TRBJ1-2; TRBD1 matches at 8 bases. V trimming: 5 bases; J trimming: 5 bases; junction bases outside the gene matches: 10. Germline V CDR1 and CDR2: SEHNR, FQNEAQ (reference sequence). CDR3 size: 15 residues. This CDR3 reads CASSPSGQGKYGYTF. The CDR3 region has the DNA TGTGCCAGCAGCCCCTCAGGACAGGGAAAGTATGGCTACACCTTC.

V is TRBV7-7 and J is TRBJ2-5; D is unresolved. V was cut by 1 base and J by 0 bases, with 3 bases left in between. Germline V lookup: CDR1 SSHAT, CDR2 FNYEAQ (reference sequence). This CDR3 is built from 13 residues. Here the CDR3 DNA reads TGTGCCAGCAGCTTAGGACACCAAGAGACCCAGTACTTC. Its protein product is CASSLGHQETQYF.

The chain carries TRBV5-4 and TRBJ2-3; 8 bases fit TRBD2. Germline-derived CDR1 and CDR2 are SGHNT and YYREEE (reference sequence). Germline trimming cut 4 bases from V and 4 bases from J; bases unmatched to any gene: 11. This CDR3 contains 16 residues. This chain's CDR3 is CASSHLAGLESDTQYF. DNA for the CDR3: TGTGCCAGCAGCCACTTAGCGGGACTTGAATCAGATACGCAGTATTTT.

The V and J genes are TRBV24-1 and TRBJ2-1; 8 bases match TRBD2. Germline lookup yields CDR1 KGHDR and CDR2 SFDVKD. The CDR3 covers 14 residues. J was trimmed by 3 bases and V by 6 bases; bases with no gene match: 3. The CDR3, as DNA: TGTGCCACCAGTCAGCGGGAGATCTACAATGAGCAGTTCTTC. Its protein is CATSQREIYNEQFF.

V gene TRBV5-5 combines with J gene TRBJ2-2; unclear D gene. Trimming cost V 3 bases and J 0 bases, with 9 bases left between them. Germline V CDR1 and CDR2: SGHKS, YYEKEE (reference sequence). The CDR3 has 15 amino acids. The CDR3 here is CASSWRHTNTGELFF. For the CDR3, the DNA is TGTGCCAGCAGCTGGCGACATACGAACACCGGGGAGCTGTTTTTT.

The count of this clone is one. The chain couples TRBV30 to TRBJ2-3; 8 nucleotides agree with TRBD2. Trimming took 4 bases from V and 3 from J; bases not matched to a gene: 6. Germline CDR1 reads GTSNPN; CDR2 reads SVGIG (reference sequence). The CDR3 runs to 14 residues. CDR3 loop: CAWIRERETDTQYF. The CDR3 DNA reads as TGTGCCTGGATAAGGGAGCGGGAGACAGATACGCAGTATTTT.

The rearrangement links TRBV4-1 to TRBJ2-7, with 9 bases aligning to TRBD1. CDR3 length: 17 amino acids. Trimming at V came to 3 bases and at J to 0 bases, leaving 9 bases not matched to a gene. CDR1 and CDR2 from the germline V gene are MGHRA and YSYEKL. Here the CDR3 reads CASSHPGQGKSSYEQYF. DNA for the CDR3: TGCGCCAGCAGCCACCCGGGACAGGGCAAAAGCTCCTACGAGCAGTACTTC.

The gene calls are TRBV10-1 and TRBJ2-1, with 11 nucleotides matching TRBD2. Germline V gene data show CDR1 as WNHNN and CDR2 as SYGVQD (reference sequence). The length of the CDR3 is 17 residues. V lost 2 bases and J lost 1; bases outside the gene matches: 4. CDR3 in DNA: TGCGCCAGCAGTGAGAGGGGACTAGCGGAGTCCTACAATGAGCAGTTCTTC. It codes for CASSERGLAESYNEQFF.

V gene TRBV11-1 combines with J gene TRBJ1-5; 10 bases line up with TRBD1. The CDR3 contains 15 residues. The germline V gene encodes CDR1 SGHAT and CDR2 FQDESV (reference sequence). The V and J ends lost 1 base and 6 bases, in that order; junction bases with no gene match: 3. CDR3 region: CASSLGRTGGQPQHF. The CDR3 nucleotides read TGTGCCAGCAGCTTAGGACGGACAGGGGGTCAGCCCCAGCATTTT.

The table lists this clone with a few counts. The chain recombines TRBV6-2 or TRBV6-3 with TRBJ2-7; TRBD1 is a possible D gene (6 bases). Germline CDR1 and CDR2: MNHEY and SVGEGT. Deletions cut 4 bases from V and 7 bases from J, with 26 bases between. The CDR3 length is 17 residues. The CDR3 reads CASSSGPLLAGAWEQYF. The CDR3 DNA reads TGTGCCAGCAGTTCCGGACCCCTTTTGGCAGGGGCCTGGGAGCAGTACTTC.

V is TRBV12-5 and J is TRBJ1-5; the D gene is possibly TRBD1 (6 bases). With 2 bases removed from V and 7 bases from J, the gap between germline ends came to 15 bases. The CDR3 length is 15 residues. Germline CDR1 and CDR2: LGHNT and FRNRAP. The chain's CDR3 is CASGLHREFAQPQHF. The CDR3 DNA reads as TGTGCTAGTGGTTTGCACAGGGAGTTCGCGCAGCCCCAGCATTTT.

This clone was observed a few times. The J gene is TRBJ1-3, the V gene TRBV5-1; unclear D gene. V shed 0 bases and J shed 2 bases, with 6 bases lying between them. CDR3 length: 14 amino acids. Germline V CDR1 and CDR2: SGHRS, YFSETQ. CDR3 sequence reads: CASSLETTGNTIYF. CDR3 nucleotides: TGCGCCAGCAGCTTGGAAACTACTGGAAACACCATATATTTT.

CDR3 loop: CASSLGVKTVMWHTQYF. CDR3 DNA sequence: TGTGCCAGCAGCTTAGGGGTTAAAACAGTGATGTGGCATACGCAGTATTTT. The chain combines TRBV7-7 with TRBJ2-3; no firm D call. The length of the CDR3 is 17 residues. Trimming removed 1 base from V and 7 bases from J, with 21 bases in between. The germline V gene encodes CDR1 SSHAT and CDR2 FNYEAQ (reference sequence).

The V gene is TRBV2, the J gene TRBJ2-7; no firm D call. Germline CDR1 SNHLY, CDR2 FYNNEI. V was cut by 4 bases and J by 6 bases, with 7 bases left in between. The CDR3 runs 11 residues. The CDR3 nucleotides are TGTGCCAGCAGTGGTCTCAGCGAGCAGTACTTC. This sequence encodes CASSGLSEQYF.

J is TRBJ2-1 and V is TRBV12-3 or TRBV12-4; no clear D. V dropped 5 bases and J dropped 8 bases, with 7 bases sitting between them. This CDR3 has 11 residues. The CDR3 DNA sequence: TGTGCCAGCAGTCCATCACATGAGCAGTTCTTC. It codes for CASSPSHEQFF.

The rearrangement links TRBV6-5 to TRBJ2-1; the match to TRBD2 covers 11 bases. The CDR3 sequence is 16 residues long. J was trimmed by 5 bases and V by 2 bases; bases with no gene match: 5. Looked up from germline, CDR1 is MNHEY and CDR2 is SVGAGI. The CDR3 nucleotides read TGTGCCAGCAGTTACGGAGGGACTAGCGGACACAATGAGCAGTTCTTC. This sequence encodes CASSYGGTSGHNEQFF.

This clone turned up a few times. The gene calls are TRBV5-1 and TRBJ2-5; TRBD1 is a possible D gene (6 bases). Trimming stripped 0 bases from V and 0 bases from J, with 9 bases between. The CDR3 contains 15 residues. In germline, CDR1 is SGHRS, CDR2 YFSETQ. The CDR3 bases are TGCGCCAGCAGCTTGGCAGGGGCTAACCAAGAGACCCAGTACTTC. Amino acid sequence: CASSLAGANQETQYF.

A single count supports this clone. The chain uses TRBV15 and TRBJ2-7, with D maybe TRBD1 (5 bases). V lost 5 bases and J 0 bases, leaving 14 bases between the germline ends. The CDR3 has 15 amino acids. Germline CDR1 LNHNV, CDR2 YYDKDF (reference sequence). The CDR3 here is CATSGEGAYSYEQYF. CDR3 nucleotide sequence: TGTGCCACCAGCGGTGAAGGGGCGTACTCCTACGAGCAGTACTTC. Full variable domain (outside the CDR3, taken from reference TRBV15 and TRBJ2-7): DAMVIQNPRYQVTQFGKPVTLSCSQTLNHNVMYWYQQKSSQAPKLLFHYYDKDFNNEADTPDNFQSRRPNTSFCFLDIRSPGLGDTAMYLCATSGEGAYSYEQYFGPGTRLTVT.

This clone was counted a single time. This sequence joins TRBV3-1 (or the pseudogene TRBV3-2) and TRBJ1-2; D gene ambiguous. Germline V CDR1 and CDR2: LGHDT, YNNKEL (reference sequence). Trimming took 0 bases from V and 0 from J, leaving 8 bases between them. The CDR3 is 15 residues long. CDR3 in DNA: TGTGCCAGCAGCCAAGAGGCGGTCCCTAACTATGGCTACACCTTC. Its protein is CASSQEAVPNYGYTF.

This chain joins TRBV13 and TRBJ1-1; D not resolved. Looked up from germline, CDR1 is PRHDT and CDR2 is FYEKMQ (reference sequence). The CDR3 totals 12 residues. V dropped 5 bases and J dropped 1 base, with 5 bases sitting between them. CDR3 residues: CASSGQNTEAFF. The CDR3 DNA reads TGTGCCAGCAGCGGGCAGAACACTGAAGCTTTCTTT.

In nucleotides, the CDR3 is TGTGCCTGGAGCCGGACGGATGATTCACCCCTCCACTTT. Its translation: CAWSRTDDSPLHF. The rearrangement joins TRBV30 to TRBJ1-6; D remains ambiguous. CDR3 size: 13 residues. Germline V CDR1 and CDR2: GTSNPN, SVGIG (reference sequence). Trimming took off 3 bases at V and 8 bases at J, with 11 bases between the two ends. The variable domain in full, with the rest retrieved from reference TRBV30 and TRBJ1-6, is SQTIHQWPATLVQPVGSPLSLECTVEGTSNPNLYWYRQAAGRGLQLLFYSVGIGQISSEVPQNLSASRPQDRQFILSSKKLLLSDSGFYLCAWSRTDDSPLHFGNGTRLTVT.

The V call is TRBV2, the J call TRBJ2-1; 10 nucleotides align to TRBD2. Trimming removed 9 bases from V and 7 bases from J; junction bases left unmatched: 9. Germline V gene sequence: CDR1 SNHLY, CDR2 FYNNEI. This CDR3 spans 14 amino acids. CDR3 protein: CASKAGGPRNEQFF. The CDR3 bases are TGTGCCAGTAAAGCGGGAGGGCCGAGGAATGAGCAGTTCTTC.

This chain uses TRBV6-6 with TRBJ2-1; 13 nucleotides align to TRBD2. The CDR3 length is 15 residues. With V trimmed by 6 bases and J by 8 bases, 7 bases remained unmatched. Germline V gene lookup returns CDR1 MNHNY and CDR2 SVGAGI (reference sequence). The CDR3 sequence is CASRPGLAGRDEQFF. CDR3 coding DNA: TGTGCCAGCAGGCCGGGACTAGCGGGAAGGGATGAGCAGTTCTTC.